This T cell receptor (beta chain) emerged from a study of blood T cell repertoires in COVID-19. At the level of the study: Samples came from the United States, Italy and Spain, spanning acute and convalescent COVID-19. The cDNA or gDNA used as material had been derived from T cells, B-cell-depleted T cells, or PBMCs.

As processed by the authors: Estimation of nucleated cell counts relied on the amplification of reference gene primers. Measured with immunoSEQ multiplex PCR; TCRdb has only the in-frame clones, and not every one. The DNA was the basis for D and trimming; V, J and clone size are from that table. The table shows some 280,000 clones, with just under 85% occurring only once. V shed 5 bases, J shed 8 bases, and the junction held 5 bases outside the gene matches. The CDR3 consists of 12 residues. The germline gives CDR1 MNHEY, CDR2 SMNVEV (reference sequence). The TCR was taken from a woman aged 45-65 years with active or convalescent COVID-19. The material sequenced was peripheral blood. This chain uses TRBV27 with TRBJ1-2; 7 bases are shared with TRBD1. The CDR3 is CASSDRVKGYTF. As DNA, the CDR3 is TGTGCCAGCAGTGACAGGGTAAAGGGCTACACCTTC.